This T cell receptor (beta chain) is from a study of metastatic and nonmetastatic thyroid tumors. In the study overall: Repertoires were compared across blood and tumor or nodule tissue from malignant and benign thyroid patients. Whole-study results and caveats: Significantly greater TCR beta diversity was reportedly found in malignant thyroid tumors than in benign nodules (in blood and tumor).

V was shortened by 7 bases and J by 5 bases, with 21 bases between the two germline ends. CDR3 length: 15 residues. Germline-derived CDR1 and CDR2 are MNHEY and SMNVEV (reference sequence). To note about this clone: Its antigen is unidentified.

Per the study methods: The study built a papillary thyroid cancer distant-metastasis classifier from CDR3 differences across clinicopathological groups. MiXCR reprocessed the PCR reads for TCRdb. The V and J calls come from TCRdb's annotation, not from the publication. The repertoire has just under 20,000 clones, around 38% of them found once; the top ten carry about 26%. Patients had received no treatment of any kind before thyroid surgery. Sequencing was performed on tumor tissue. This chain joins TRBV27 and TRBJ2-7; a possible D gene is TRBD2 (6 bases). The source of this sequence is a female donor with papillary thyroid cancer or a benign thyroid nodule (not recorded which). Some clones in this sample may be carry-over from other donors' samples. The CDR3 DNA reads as TGTGCCAGCACTTCTCTTCGGAGGGTTGGCCACGAGCAGTACTTC. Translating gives CASTSLRRVGHEQYF.